This T cell receptor beta chain emerged from a study of technical replicates of blood from a few donors. Sequencing used immunoSEQ multiplex PCR; TCRdb keeps in-frame clones, though not all of them. Among about 85,000 clones listed, roughly 94% were seen once. Germline V gene data show CDR1 as MNHEY and CDR2 as SVGAGI. This CDR3 is built from 14 residues. V was pared by 5 bases and J by 7 bases, with 7 bases of the junction left unmatched. The source is a human donor in good health. Material for sequencing was T cells isolated from PBMCs. The chain has TRBV6-5 and TRBJ2-5; 10 bases agree with TRBD1. As DNA, the CDR3 is TGTGCCAGCAGTCGACAGGGGGCGGAGGGGACCCAGTACTTC. Translation gives CASSRQGAEGTQYF.